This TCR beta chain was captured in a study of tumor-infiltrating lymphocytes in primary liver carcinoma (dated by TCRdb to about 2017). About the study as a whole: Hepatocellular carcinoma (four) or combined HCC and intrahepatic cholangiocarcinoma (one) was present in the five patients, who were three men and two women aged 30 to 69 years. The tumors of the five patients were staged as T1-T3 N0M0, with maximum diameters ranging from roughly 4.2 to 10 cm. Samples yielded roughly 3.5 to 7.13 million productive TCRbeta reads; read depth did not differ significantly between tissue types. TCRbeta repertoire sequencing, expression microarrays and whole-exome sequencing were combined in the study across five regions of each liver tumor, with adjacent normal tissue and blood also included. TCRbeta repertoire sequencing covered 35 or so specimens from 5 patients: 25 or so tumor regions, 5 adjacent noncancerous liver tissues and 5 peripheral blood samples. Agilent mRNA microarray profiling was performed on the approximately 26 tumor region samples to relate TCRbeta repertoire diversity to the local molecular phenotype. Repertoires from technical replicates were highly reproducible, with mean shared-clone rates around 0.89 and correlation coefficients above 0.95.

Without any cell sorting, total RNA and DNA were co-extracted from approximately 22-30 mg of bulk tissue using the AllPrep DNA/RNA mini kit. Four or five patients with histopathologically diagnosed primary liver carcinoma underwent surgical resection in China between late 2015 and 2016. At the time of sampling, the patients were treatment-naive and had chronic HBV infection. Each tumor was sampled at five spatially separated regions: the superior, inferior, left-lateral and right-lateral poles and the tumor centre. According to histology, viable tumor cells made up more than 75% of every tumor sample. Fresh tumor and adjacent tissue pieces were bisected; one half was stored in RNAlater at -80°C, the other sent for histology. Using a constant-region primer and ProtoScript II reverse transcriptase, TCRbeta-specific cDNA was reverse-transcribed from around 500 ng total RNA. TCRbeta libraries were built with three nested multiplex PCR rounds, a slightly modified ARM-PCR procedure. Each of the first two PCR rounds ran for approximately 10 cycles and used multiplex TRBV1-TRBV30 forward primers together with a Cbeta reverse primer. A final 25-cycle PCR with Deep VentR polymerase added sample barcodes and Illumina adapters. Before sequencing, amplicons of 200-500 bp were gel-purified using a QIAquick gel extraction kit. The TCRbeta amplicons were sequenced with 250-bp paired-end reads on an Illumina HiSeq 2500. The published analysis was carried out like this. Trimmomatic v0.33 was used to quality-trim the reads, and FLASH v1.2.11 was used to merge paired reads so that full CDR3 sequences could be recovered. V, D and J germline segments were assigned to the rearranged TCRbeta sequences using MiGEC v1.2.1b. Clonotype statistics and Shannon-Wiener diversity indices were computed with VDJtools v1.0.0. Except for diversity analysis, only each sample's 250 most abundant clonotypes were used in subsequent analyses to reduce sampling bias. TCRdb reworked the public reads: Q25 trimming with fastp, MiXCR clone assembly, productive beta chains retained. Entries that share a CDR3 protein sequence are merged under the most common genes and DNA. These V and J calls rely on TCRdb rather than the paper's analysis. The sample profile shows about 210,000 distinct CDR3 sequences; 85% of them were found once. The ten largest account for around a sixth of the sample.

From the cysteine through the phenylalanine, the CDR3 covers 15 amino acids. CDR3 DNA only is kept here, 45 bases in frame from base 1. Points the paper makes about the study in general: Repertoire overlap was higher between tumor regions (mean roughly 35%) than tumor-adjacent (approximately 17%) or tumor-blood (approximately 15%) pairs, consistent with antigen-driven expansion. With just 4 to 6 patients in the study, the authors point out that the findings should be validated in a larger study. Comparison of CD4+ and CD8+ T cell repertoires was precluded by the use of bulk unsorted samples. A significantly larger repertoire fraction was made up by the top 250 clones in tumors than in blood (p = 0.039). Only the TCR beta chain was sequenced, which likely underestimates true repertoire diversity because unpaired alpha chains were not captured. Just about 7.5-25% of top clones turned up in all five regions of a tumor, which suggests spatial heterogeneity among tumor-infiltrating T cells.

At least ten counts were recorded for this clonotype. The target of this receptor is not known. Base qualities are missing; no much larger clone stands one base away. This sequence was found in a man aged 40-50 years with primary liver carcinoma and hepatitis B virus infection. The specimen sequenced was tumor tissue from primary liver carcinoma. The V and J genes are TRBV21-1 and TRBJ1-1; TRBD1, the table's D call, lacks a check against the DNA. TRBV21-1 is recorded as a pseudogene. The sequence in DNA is TGTGCCAGCAGCGTTCGACAGGGGGGGAACACTGAAGCTTTCTTT. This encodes CASSVRQGGNTEAFF.